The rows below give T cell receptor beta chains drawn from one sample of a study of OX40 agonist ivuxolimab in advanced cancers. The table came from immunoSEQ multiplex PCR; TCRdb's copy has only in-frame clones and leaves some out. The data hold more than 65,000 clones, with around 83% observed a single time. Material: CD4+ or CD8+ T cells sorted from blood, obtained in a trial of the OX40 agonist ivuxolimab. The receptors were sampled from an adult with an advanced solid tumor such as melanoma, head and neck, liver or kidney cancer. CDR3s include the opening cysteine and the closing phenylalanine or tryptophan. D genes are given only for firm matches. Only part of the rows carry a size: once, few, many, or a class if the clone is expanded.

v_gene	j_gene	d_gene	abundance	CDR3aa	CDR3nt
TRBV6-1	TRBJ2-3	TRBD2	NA	CATGGGGTQYF	TGTGCCACAGGCGGGGGTGGTACGCAGTATTTT
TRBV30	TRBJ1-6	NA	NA	CAWSSDVSYNSPLHF	TGTGCCTGGAGTTCGGACGTATCCTATAATTCACCCCTCCACTTT
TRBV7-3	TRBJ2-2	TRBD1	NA	CASSRTGGNTGELFF	TGTGCCAGCAGTCGGACAGGGGGGAACACCGGGGAGCTGTTTTTT
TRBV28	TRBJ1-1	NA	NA	CASKLGGNTEAFF	TGTGCCAGCAAACTGGGAGGGAACACTGAAGCTTTCTTT
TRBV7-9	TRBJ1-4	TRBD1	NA	CASSSDRDGEKLFF	TGTGCCAGCAGCTCGGACAGGGATGGTGAAAAACTGTTTTTT
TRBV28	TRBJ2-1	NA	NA	CASQEAGQRYNEQFF	TGTGCCAGCCAGGAGGCGGGACAAAGGTACAATGAGCAGTTCTTC
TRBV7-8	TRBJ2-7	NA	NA	CASRSGTPVYEQYF	TGTGCCAGCAGATCCGGGACACCCGTCTACGAGCAGTACTTC
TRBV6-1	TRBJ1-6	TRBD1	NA	CASQGAQGSPLHF	TGTGCCAGTCAGGGGGCGCAAGGTTCACCCCTCCACTTT
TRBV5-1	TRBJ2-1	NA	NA	CASSPEGYEQFF	TGCGCCAGCAGCCCGGAGGGGTATGAGCAGTTCTTC
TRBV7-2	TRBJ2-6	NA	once	CASSLARGRSGANVLTF	TGTGCCAGCAGCTTAGCCCGGGGACGCTCTGGGGCCAACGTCCTGACTTTC
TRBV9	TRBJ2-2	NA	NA	CASNRGDPGVPGELFF	TGTGCCAGCAACAGAGGGGACCCCGGGGTGCCCGGGGAGCTGTTTTTT
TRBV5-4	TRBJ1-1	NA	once	CASSLGTNTEAFF	TGTGCCAGCAGCTTGGGAACAAACACTGAAGCTTTCTTT
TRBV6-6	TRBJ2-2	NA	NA	CASTRDPTNTGELFF	TGTGCCAGCACCCGGGACCCGACCAACACCGGGGAGCTGTTTTTT
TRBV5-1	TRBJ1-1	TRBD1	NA	CASSRDPQGETEAFF	TGCGCCAGCAGCCGGGACCCGCAGGGGGAAACTGAAGCTTTCTTT
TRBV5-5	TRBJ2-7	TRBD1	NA	CASSLVGTGLYEQYF	TGTGCCAGCAGCTTGGTCGGGACAGGGCTGTACGAGCAGTACTTC
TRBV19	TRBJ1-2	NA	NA	CASSTIQGRGGYTF	TGTGCCAGTAGTACCATCCAGGGCCGGGGAGGCTACACCTTC
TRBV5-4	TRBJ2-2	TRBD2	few	CASSQAGGPGGELFF	TGTGCCAGCAGCCAAGCGGGAGGGCCCGGCGGGGAGCTGTTTTTT
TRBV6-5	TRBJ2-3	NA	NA	CAREGVSSTDTQYF	TGTGCCAGGGAAGGGGTGTCTAGCACAGATACGCAGTATTTT
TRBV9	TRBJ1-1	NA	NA	CASSARPEWTEAFF	TGTGCCAGCAGCGCGAGACCCGAATGGACTGAAGCTTTCTTT
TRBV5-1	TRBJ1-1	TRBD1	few	CASSIGQGATEAFF	TGCGCCAGCAGCATAGGACAGGGGGCCACTGAAGCTTTCTTT
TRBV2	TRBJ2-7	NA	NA	CASSLYEQYF	TGTGCCAGCAGCCTCTACGAGCAGTACTTC
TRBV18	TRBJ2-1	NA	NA	CASSPAVGQFF	TGTGCCAGCTCACCGGCAGTGGGGCAGTTCTTC
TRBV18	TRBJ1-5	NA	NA	CASSPGQGNQPQHF	TGTGCCAGCTCACCAGGGCAGGGCAATCAGCCCCAGCATTTT
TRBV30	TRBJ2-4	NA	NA	CAWTGVGQPKNIQYF	TGTGCCTGGACAGGGGTTGGGCAACCCAAAAACATTCAGTACTTC
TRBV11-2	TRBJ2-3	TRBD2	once	CASSGKAGVPDTQYF	TGTGCCAGCAGCGGAAAAGCGGGAGTACCAGATACGCAGTATTTT
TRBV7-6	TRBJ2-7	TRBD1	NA	CASSTGTASYEQYF	TGTGCCAGCAGTACCGGGACAGCCTCCTACGAGCAGTACTTC
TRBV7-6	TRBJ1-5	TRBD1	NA	CASSLGAGGKNQPQHF	TGTGCCAGCAGCTTAGGGGCAGGGGGGAAAAATCAGCCCCAGCATTTT
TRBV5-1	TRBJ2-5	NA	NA	CASGWDTNQETQYF	TGCGCCAGCGGATGGGACACGAACCAAGAGACCCAGTACTTC
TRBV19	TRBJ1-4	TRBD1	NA	CASSMIGDSEKLFF	TGTGCCAGTAGTATGATAGGGGACAGTGAAAAACTGTTTTTT
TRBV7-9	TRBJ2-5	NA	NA	CASSFEFGETQYF	TGTGCCAGCAGCTTCGAGTTTGGGGAGACCCAGTACTTC